The source of this T cell receptor beta chain is a study of blood T cell repertoires in COVID-19. Study details: Samples came from the United States, Italy and Spain, spanning acute and convalescent COVID-19.

Seattle's cohort entered during active infection and was followed longitudinally. Sequencing was performed with immunoSEQ multiplex PCR; in TCRdb, only in-frame clones are kept and a portion is missing. Of 200,000 to 300,000 clones in the sample, 75% to 95% were seen once. Trimming shortened V by 4 bases and J by 10 bases, and 18 bases separated the two germline ends. This CDR3 is built from 13 residues. The germline CDR1 and CDR2 sequences are SGDLS and YYNGEE. Sequenced material: peripheral blood. The chain links TRBV9 to TRBJ2-7, with a weak D call TRBD2 (6 bases). This sequence originates from a person under 35 with COVID-19, enrolled during active disease. The CDR3 nucleotides are TGTGCCAGCAGCCTGATCACCGGGGGAGAACAGTACTTC. As protein: CASSLITGGEQYF.